Presented here are 26 T cell receptor beta chains from one specimen sequenced in a study of blood T cell repertoires in COVID-19. The data were produced by immunoSEQ multiplex PCR, yet TCRdb's version contains in-frame clones alone and is incomplete. The sample records some 310,000 clones, roughly 88% being singletons. The sample was peripheral blood. These receptors came from a woman in her 30s with COVID-19, enrolled during active disease.

V gene TRBV7-9 combines with J gene TRBJ1-1, with TRBD1 matching 7 bases. Germline loops: CDR1 SEHNR, CDR2 FQNEAQ (reference sequence). The CDR3 has 15 residues. V shed 5 bases, J shed 7 bases, and the junction held 13 bases outside the gene matches. The DNA of the CDR3 is TGTGCCAGCAGCCCCATGGGACAGTCGATTGATGAAGCTTTCTTT. Translated, it gives CASSPMGQSIDEAFF.

The V gene is TRBV29-1, the J gene TRBJ2-7; 10 bases line up with TRBD1. The germline CDR1 and CDR2 sequences are SQVTM and ANQGSEA. V lost 5 bases, J lost 0 bases, and 7 bases stayed unmatched. This CDR3 has 15 amino acids. CDR3 protein: CSVKRWTGGSYEQYF. Here the CDR3 DNA reads TGCAGCGTTAAGAGGTGGACAGGGGGCTCCTACGAGCAGTACTTC.

The chain has TRBV19 and TRBJ1-5; no clear D gene. This CDR3 is 15 amino acids long. Trimming stripped 6 bases from V and 3 bases from J, with 15 bases between. Germline CDR1 and CDR2: LNHDA and SQIVND (reference sequence). This CDR3 reads CASRPPGLFNQPQHF. The CDR3 coding sequence is TGTGCCAGTAGACCTCCAGGTCTGTTCAATCAGCCCCAGCATTTT.

This sequence joins TRBV2 and TRBJ2-4; D possibly corresponds to TRBD1 (6 bases). V lost 7 bases and J lost 0, with 13 bases in between. Looked up from germline, CDR1 is SNHLY and CDR2 is FYNNEI. The CDR3 length is 15 residues. The DNA of the CDR3 is TGTGCCAGCACCCCGGACAGCCTAGCCAAAAACATTCAGTACTTC. Translating it yields CASTPDSLAKNIQYF.

This clone was detected only a few times. CDR3 amino acids: CAWEGGFGETQYF. The CDR3 bases are TGTGCCTGGGAAGGAGGGTTTGGGGAGACCCAGTACTTC. The V and J genes are TRBV30 and TRBJ2-5; D might be TRBD2 (6 bases). CDR1 and CDR2 (germline): GTSNPN, SVGIG (reference sequence). This CDR3 spans 13 amino acids. V was cut by 5 bases and J by 5 bases, with 15 bases left in between.

V gene TRBV5-1 combines with J gene TRBJ2-5; 12 bases match TRBD2. CDR1 and CDR2 from the germline V gene are SGHRS and YFSETQ. The CDR3 runs to 18 residues. Trimming at V came to 4 bases and at J to 5 bases, leaving 15 bases not matched to a gene. The CDR3 loop reads CASSEGLAGGVPGETQYF. In DNA, the CDR3 is TGCGCCAGCAGCGAGGGACTAGCGGGCGGAGTACCGGGCGAGACCCAGTACTTC.

The chain carries TRBV9 and TRBJ1-3, with 9 bases that match TRBD1. The length of the CDR3 is 15 residues. The junction had 5 bases not matched to a gene; V was cut back by 3 bases and J by 4 bases. Germline V CDR1 and CDR2: SGDLS, YYNGEE. The CDR3: CASSADRGAGNTIYF. The CDR3, as DNA: TGTGCCAGCAGCGCGGACAGGGGAGCGGGAAACACCATATATTTT.

The CDR3 spells CASSQVGGTDTGELFF. Here the CDR3 DNA reads TGTGCCAGCAGCCAAGTAGGGGGCACGGACACCGGGGAGCTGTTTTTT. The chain combines TRBV3-1 (or the pseudogene TRBV3-2) with TRBJ2-2; 7 nucleotides line up with TRBD1. Germline V gene sequence: CDR1 LGHDT, CDR2 YNNKEL (reference sequence). J gave up 3 bases and V 1 base, and 5 bases lay outside the gene matches. The CDR3 runs 16 residues.

The chain links TRBV11-2 to TRBJ1-4, with TRBD1 identical over 11 bases. The CDR3 length is 16 residues. Looked up from germline, CDR1 is SGHAT and CDR2 is FQNNGV. After removal of 5 bases from V and 1 base from J, the junction contained 3 bases not matched to a gene. CDR3 sequence: CASSPGTGGTNEKLFF. The CDR3 DNA is TGTGCCAGCAGCCCAGGGACAGGGGGAACTAATGAAAAACTGTTTTTT.

V usage is TRBV5-1 and J usage is TRBJ2-1; a possible D gene is TRBD2 (5 bases). The CDR3 runs to 15 residues. Germline CDR1 reads SGHRS; CDR2 reads YFSETQ. Trimming took 2 bases from V and 5 from J, leaving 14 bases between them. The CDR3 DNA sequence: TGCGCCAGCAGCTTCGGGGAGTCCCCCAACAATGAGCAGTTCTTC. Protein sequence: CASSFGESPNNEQFF.

V usage is TRBV2 and J usage is TRBJ1-4; D gene ambiguous. This CDR3 comprises 16 residues. Per the germline V gene, CDR1 is SNHLY and CDR2 is FYNNEI. V was trimmed by 3 bases and J by 4 bases, leaving 15 bases between them. The CDR3 DNA follows: TGTGCCAGCAGTGACGGGAATTGGGTCCTTAATGAAAAACTGTTTTTT. Protein product: CASSDGNWVLNEKLFF.

The chain couples TRBV7-6 to TRBJ2-5; 7 bases align to TRBD2. CDR1 is SGHVS and CDR2 is FNYEAQ in the germline V gene. V lost 6 bases, J lost 0 bases, and 7 bases stayed unmatched. The CDR3 runs 15 residues. The CDR3 reads CASSRGGSHQETQYF. CDR3 coding DNA: TGTGCCAGCAGTAGAGGCGGGAGCCACCAAGAGACCCAGTACTTC.

This chain links TRBV9 with TRBJ2-1, with 10 bases that match TRBD1. The CDR3 length is 14 residues. V shed 5 bases, J shed 7 bases, and the junction held 6 bases outside the gene matches. Germline V gives CDR1 SGDLS, CDR2 YYNGEE. The DNA for the CDR3 is TGTGCCAGCAGTATGACAGGGGGCTGGAATGAGCAGTTCTTC. This codes for CASSMTGGWNEQFF.

The V call is TRBV27, the J call TRBJ2-1, with 11 bases fitting TRBD1. Germline V gene sequence: CDR1 MNHEY, CDR2 SMNVEV (reference sequence). This CDR3 is built from 15 residues. V lost 5 bases to trimming and J lost 1 base; unmatched junction nucleotides: 1. The CDR3, as DNA: TGTGCCAGCAGTGGACAGGGGGCGTCCTACAATGAGCAGTTCTTC. Amino acids: CASSGQGASYNEQFF.

This sequence joins TRBV18 and TRBJ2-7; D might be TRBD1 (5 bases). V was trimmed by 5 bases and J by 5 bases, leaving 19 bases between them. Germline lookup yields CDR1 KGHSH and CDR2 LQKENI. The CDR3 spans 15 residues. This CDR3 is CASSAGQGARNEQYF. The CDR3 DNA reads as TGTGCCAGCTCAGCTGGACAAGGGGCGAGGAACGAGCAGTACTTC. Drawing the rest from reference TRBV18 and TRBJ2-7, the complete variable domain is NAGVMQNPRHLVRRRGQEARLRCSPMKGHSHVYWYRQLPEEGLKFMVYLQKENIIDESGMPKERFSAEFPKEGPSILRIQQVVRGDSAAYFCASSAGQGARNEQYFGPGTRLTVT.

This sequence joins TRBV30 and TRBJ1-6; D is ambiguous. Germline CDR1 GTSNPN, CDR2 SVGIG (reference sequence). The ends were cut back, 6 bases at V and 6 bases at J, with 15 bases in the middle. This CDR3 spans 14 amino acids. This chain's CDR3 is CACGSGLTNSPLHF. The CDR3 nucleotides read TGTGCCTGCGGGTCTGGTTTGACTAATTCACCCCTCCACTTT.

This clone was found a few times. V gene TRBV7-9 combines with J gene TRBJ2-5; a possible D gene is TRBD2 (5 bases). Trimming stripped 0 bases from V and 3 bases from J, with 11 bases between. This CDR3 has 15 residues. CDR1 and CDR2 from the germline V gene are SEHNR and FQNEAQ (reference sequence). The CDR3 here is CASSLAWTVKETQYF. CDR3 coding DNA: TGTGCCAGCAGCTTAGCTTGGACTGTAAAAGAGACCCAGTACTTC.

This clone was recorded only once. The V and J genes are TRBV6-5 and TRBJ2-1, with TRBD2 matching 7 bases. This CDR3 spans 14 amino acids. Germline-derived CDR1 and CDR2 are MNHEY and SVGAGI. V gave up 0 bases and J gave up 9 bases; unmatched junction bases: 5. In DNA form, the CDR3 reads TGTGCCAGCAGTTACTCCCTGGGAGGGTCTGAGCAGTTCTTC. Translating gives CASSYSLGGSEQFF.

This chain connects TRBV7-9 to TRBJ1-2; TRBD1 matches at 8 bases. The CDR3 covers 15 residues. V lost 5 bases and J lost 7; bases outside the gene matches: 12. In germline, CDR1 is SEHNR, CDR2 FQNEAQ (reference sequence). The CDR3 region has the DNA TGTGCCAGCAGCGCATATCTGGACAGGGCGGGTGGCTACACCTTC. This translates into CASSAYLDRAGGYTF.

The V call is TRBV27, the J call TRBJ1-1; a possible D gene is TRBD1 (5 bases). The CDR3 covers 13 residues. CDR1 and CDR2 from the germline V gene are MNHEY and SMNVEV (reference sequence). Between the trimmed V and J ends, which lost 2 bases and 4 bases, there was a span of 8 bases. The CDR3 nucleotides are TGTGCCAGCAGTTTAGGGGGGACCACTGAAGCTTTCTTT. It specifies CASSLGGTTEAFF.

V usage is TRBV28 and J usage is TRBJ1-2; 8 nucleotides agree with TRBD1. After removal of 6 bases from V and 4 bases from J, the junction contained 22 bases not matched to a gene. Germline V CDR1 and CDR2: MDHEN, SYDVKM. The CDR3 loop spans 19 amino acids. This CDR3 reads CASSVNASPGGNRFYGYTF. The CDR3 DNA reads as TGTGCCAGCAGCGTAAACGCCTCGCCAGGGGGCAATAGGTTCTATGGCTACACCTTC.

V is TRBV19 and J is TRBJ2-1, with D maybe TRBD2 (6 bases). The CDR3 contains 15 residues. Looked up from germline, CDR1 is LNHDA and CDR2 is SQIVND (reference sequence). The V gene lost 3 bases and the J gene lost 0 bases, with 9 bases spanning the gap. In DNA form, the CDR3 reads TGTGCCAGTAGTATGCGGGACCCCTCCTACAATGAGCAGTTCTTC. Its translation is CASSMRDPSYNEQFF.

This chain links TRBV18 with TRBJ2-3, with D unresolved. In germline, CDR1 is KGHSH, CDR2 LQKENI. The V end was cut by 0 bases, the J end by 4 bases, with 5 bases between. The CDR3 consists of 13 residues. The CDR3: CASSPPEADTQYF. The CDR3 nucleotides are TGTGCCAGCTCACCACCCGAGGCAGATACGCAGTATTTT. Variable domain in full (rest from reference TRBV18 and TRBJ2-3): NAGVMQNPRHLVRRRGQEARLRCSPMKGHSHVYWYRQLPEEGLKFMVYLQKENIIDESGMPKERFSAEFPKEGPSILRIQQVVRGDSAAYFCASSPPEADTQYFGPGTRLTVL.

This rearrangement joins TRBV30 to TRBJ1-5, with 7 bases identical to TRBD1. Germline CDR1 and CDR2: GTSNPN and SVGIG (reference sequence). The J segment lost 5 bases and the V segment lost 0 bases, leaving 4 bases of the junction unmatched. This CDR3 is 14 amino acids long. CDR3 bases: TGTGCCTGGAGTGTAGGGGGCGAAGATCAGCCCCAGCATTTT. Amino acid sequence: CAWSVGGEDQPQHF. The variable domain in full, with the rest retrieved from reference TRBV30 and TRBJ1-5, is SQTIHQWPATLVQPVGSPLSLECTVEGTSNPNLYWYRQAAGRGLQLLFYSVGIGQISSEVPQNLSASRPQDRQFILSSKKLLLSDSGFYLCAWSVGGEDQPQHFGDGTRLSIL.

The V gene is TRBV7-9, the J gene TRBJ2-3; TRBD2 matches 12 bases. CDR1 SEHNR and CDR2 FQNEAQ come from the germline V gene (reference sequence). V lost 4 bases to trimming and J lost 0 bases; unmatched junction nucleotides: 5. This CDR3 has 17 amino acids. CDR3 sequence (DNA): TGTGCCAGCAGCTCCGCCGGGACTAGCGGGAGCACAGATACGCAGTATTTT. Translating it yields CASSSAGTSGSTDTQYF.

The chain has TRBV12-5 and TRBJ1-2; D remains unclear. CDR1 is LGHNT and CDR2 is FRNRAP in the germline V gene. CDR3 length: 16 amino acids. V dropped 1 base and J dropped 8 bases, with 20 bases sitting between them. CDR3: CASGLARSQPVEGYTF. The CDR3 coding sequence is TGTGCTAGTGGTTTGGCCAGATCACAGCCTGTGGAAGGCTACACCTTC.